The 18 T cell receptor beta chains reported below all come from one sample, sequenced in a study of cytomegalovirus exposure and HLA in healthy donors (dated by TCRdb to about 2017). Library preparation was by the immunoSEQ multiplex PCR assay. The multiplex PCR relied on a mix of 60 forward primers for TCR Vbeta segments and 13 reverse primers for TCR Jbeta segments. TCRdb re-hosts the immuneACCESS table, in-frame sequences only. Its copies lack some clones; in the studies checked, an unresolved V gene accounts for under half of them, and the cause for the rest is not known. A total of about 130,000 clones appear in this sample, roughly two thirds of them only once. The ten largest clones add up to around 1.6% of the sample. The source material was PBMCs. The receptors stem from a man aged 25-45 years in good health and CMV-seropositive.

This clone was detected only a few times. CDR3: CASSLVGRNNEQFF. For the CDR3, the DNA is TGTGCCAGCAGCTTAGTTGGGAGAAACAATGAGCAGTTCTTC. The chain has TRBV11-2 and TRBJ2-1; possibly TRBD2 for D (5 bases). This CDR3 is built from 14 residues. V gave up 1 base and J gave up 5 bases, with 9 bases separating them. Germline V gene lookup returns CDR1 SGHAT and CDR2 FQNNGV.

The V gene is TRBV7-2, the J gene TRBJ2-5; maybe TRBD1 (6 bases). V lost 5 bases and J lost 0, with 16 bases in between. There are 16 residues in the CDR3. CDR1 is SGHTA and CDR2 is FQGNSA in the germline V gene. The DNA for the CDR3 is TGTGCCAGCAGCCGCAGAGCCACAGGGCACCAAGAGACCCAGTACTTC. Translated, it gives CASSRRATGHQETQYF.

V is TRBV6-5 and J is TRBJ2-7, with 10 bases aligning to TRBD1. The V gene's germline CDR1 is MNHEY and CDR2 SVGAGI. This CDR3 is built from 15 residues. V lost 4 bases to trimming and J lost 2 bases; unmatched junction nucleotides: 5. Here the CDR3 reads CASSSGTGAPYEQYF. In DNA, the CDR3 is TGTGCCAGCAGTTCCGGGACAGGGGCCCCCTACGAGCAGTACTTC.

The CDR3 DNA reads TGTGCCAGCAGTTATCGTGCAGGGGGTTACCAGAATGAGCAGTTCTTC. Protein: CASSYRAGGYQNEQFF. The chain uses TRBV6-5 and TRBJ2-1; 7 bases are a match to TRBD1. There are 16 residues in the CDR3. After removal of 3 bases from V and 7 bases from J, the junction contained 12 bases not matched to a gene. From germline, CDR1 is MNHEY and CDR2 SVGAGI.

The genes are TRBV5-1 and TRBJ1-2, with TRBD1 identical over 7 bases. Per the germline V gene, CDR1 is SGHRS and CDR2 is YFSETQ. The V and J ends lost 2 bases and 7 bases, in that order; junction bases with no gene match: 5. This CDR3 is 13 amino acids long. CDR3 amino acids: CASSFEGAGGYTF. The CDR3 DNA sequence: TGCGCCAGCAGCTTCGAGGGGGCGGGTGGCTACACCTTC. Variable domain in full (rest from reference TRBV5-1 and TRBJ1-2): KAGVTQTPRYLIKTRGQQVTLSCSPISGHRSVSWYQQTPGQGLQFLFEYFSETQRNKGNFPGRFSGRQFSNSRSEMNVSTLELGDSALYLCASSFEGAGGYTFGSGTRLTVV.

This clone appeared a few times. Within the sample, other DNA sequences also encode this same CDR3. This chain joins TRBV7-9 and TRBJ1-5, with D perhaps TRBD1 (6 bases). Germline CDR1 SEHNR, CDR2 FQNEAQ (reference sequence). This CDR3 region has 14 residues. With 3 bases removed from V and 4 bases from J, the gap between germline ends came to 10 bases. Written as DNA, the CDR3 is TGTGCCAGCAGCTTGACACAGGGAAATCAGCCCCAGCATTTT. Its translation is CASSLTQGNQPQHF.

The chain links TRBV7-2 to TRBJ2-7, with a tentative D call TRBD2 (5 bases). Between the trimmed V and J ends, which lost 10 bases and 3 bases, there was a span of 19 bases. The CDR3 has 14 amino acids. The germline CDR1 and CDR2 sequences are SGHTA and FQGNSA. The CDR3 sequence: CATREREWSYEQYF. The CDR3, as DNA: TGTGCCACCCGAGAGAGGGAGTGGAGCTACGAGCAGTACTTC.

The chain couples TRBV6-5 to TRBJ1-2; D gene unclear. Trimming left V 5 bases short and J 4 bases short, with 11 bases between. There are 13 residues in the CDR3. The germline CDR1 and CDR2 sequences are MNHEY and SVGAGI. The CDR3 protein is CASSTKPGYGYTF. The CDR3 bases are TGTGCCAGCAGTACAAAACCGGGCTATGGCTACACCTTC.

V and J are TRBV15 and TRBJ2-7; 8 bases match TRBD2. With 5 bases clipped from V and 2 bases from J, the junction kept 11 bases outside the gene matches. This CDR3 comprises 16 residues. CDR1 is LNHNV, CDR2 YYDKDF, per germline (reference sequence). CDR3 in amino acids: CATSGPGRGPTYEQYF. The CDR3 DNA reads as TGTGCCACCAGCGGCCCCGGGAGGGGACCTACCTACGAGCAGTACTTC.

The genes are TRBV29-1 and TRBJ2-1; 9 nucleotides match TRBD2. Germline V gene sequence: CDR1 SQVTM, CDR2 ANQGSEA. With V trimmed by 2 bases and J by 3 bases, 8 bases remained unmatched. The CDR3 spans 16 residues. CDR3 amino acids: CSVEPRLADLYNEQFF. The CDR3 nucleotides are TGCAGCGTTGAACCCCGACTAGCGGACCTCTACAATGAGCAGTTCTTC.

V and J are TRBV11-2 and TRBJ1-5; perhaps TRBD1 as D (5 bases). CDR1 SGHAT and CDR2 FQNNGV come from the germline V gene. Trimming took off 3 bases at V and 8 bases at J, with 11 bases between the two ends. The CDR3 runs to 13 residues. In DNA form, the CDR3 reads TGTGCCAGCAGCTTCTGGGCGGGGGAGCCCCAGCATTTT. This translates into CASSFWAGEPQHF. Looking up the rest from reference TRBV11-2 and TRBJ1-5 gives the full variable domain: EAGVAQSPRYKIIEKRQSVAFWCNPISGHATLYWYQQILGQGPKLLIQFQNNGVVDDSQLPKDRFSAERLKGVDSTLKIQPAKLEDSAVYLCASSFWAGEPQHFGDGTRLSIL.

This clone turned up a few times. This specimen includes other DNA sequences encoding the same CDR3. The CDR3 is CASSYSEERAYEQYF. As DNA, the CDR3 is TGTGCCAGCAGTTATTCGGAGGAACGGGCCTACGAGCAGTACTTC. The chain links TRBV6-6 to TRBJ2-7; tentatively, D is TRBD2 (5 bases). CDR1 and CDR2 from the germline V gene are MNHNY and SVGAGI (reference sequence). The CDR3 has 15 amino acids. With 3 bases removed from V and 2 bases from J, the gap between germline ends came to 14 bases.

This chain joins TRBV5-1 and TRBJ2-7, with 7 bases aligning to TRBD2. The CDR3 is 15 residues long. V dropped 0 bases and J dropped 3; count of bases not matched to a gene: 6. CDR1 and CDR2 from the germline V gene are SGHRS and YFSETQ. The CDR3 bases are TGCGCCAGCAGCTTGGGATGGACTAGACACTACGAGCAGTACTTC. It encodes CASSLGWTRHYEQYF. Together with reference TRBV5-1 and TRBJ2-7, the CDR3 gives the full variable domain: KAGVTQTPRYLIKTRGQQVTLSCSPISGHRSVSWYQQTPGQGLQFLFEYFSETQRNKGNFPGRFSGRQFSNSRSEMNVSTLELGDSALYLCASSLGWTRHYEQYFGPGTRLTVT.

This chain links TRBV5-1 with TRBJ1-4, with TRBD1 identical over 9 bases. This CDR3 has 16 residues. The ends lost 4 bases at V and 5 bases at J; junction bases unmatched: 9. From germline, CDR1 is SGHRS and CDR2 YFSETQ. The CDR3 loop is CASSMNPGQGNEKLFF. CDR3 DNA: TGCGCCAGCAGCATGAACCCGGGACAGGGCAATGAAAAACTGTTTTTT.

This rearrangement joins TRBV2 to TRBJ2-3, with 9 bases lining up with TRBD2. The CDR3 length is 16 residues. With V trimmed by 2 bases and J by 4 bases, 7 bases remained unmatched. CDR1 and CDR2 (germline): SNHLY, FYNNEI. CDR3 sequence (DNA): TGTGCCAGCAGTGAATTAGCGGGAGTATGGGCAGATACGCAGTATTTT. As protein: CASSELAGVWADTQYF.

This clone has only one observation. The J gene is TRBJ2-7, the V gene TRBV7-2; no reliable D call. The germline V gene encodes CDR1 SGHTA and CDR2 FQGNSA. The ends were cut back, 0 bases at V and 3 bases at J, with 6 bases in the middle. This CDR3 has 13 residues. The CDR3 protein is CASSLARNYEQYF. Here the CDR3 DNA reads TGTGCCAGCAGCTTAGCGAGAAACTACGAGCAGTACTTC.

The rearrangement uses TRBV18 and TRBJ2-7; 9 bases align to TRBD1. The CDR3 is made up of 15 amino acids. V lost 5 bases and J lost 1; bases outside the gene matches: 6. Germline assignment: CDR1 KGHSH and CDR2 LQKENI. For the CDR3, the DNA is TGTGCCAGCTCAGCTCCGGGACAGGGATCCTACGAGCAGTACTTC. It is translated as CASSAPGQGSYEQYF.

The chain links TRBV28 to TRBJ2-2; D may be TRBD1 (8 bases). This CDR3 is 20 amino acids long. Trimming shortened V by 4 bases and J by 5 bases, and 29 bases separated the two germline ends. Looked up from germline, CDR1 is MDHEN and CDR2 is SYDVKM. CDR3 region: CASSSRTGTIRITTTGELFF. CDR3 in DNA: TGTGCCAGCAGTTCCAGGACAGGGACTATCAGAATCACAACTACCGGGGAGCTGTTTTTT.